This T cell receptor (beta chain) was observed in a study of blood T cell repertoires in COVID-19. For the study at large: The United States, Italy and Spain provided the acute and convalescent COVID-19 samples. Sample material is recorded as cDNA or gDNA derived from T cells, B-cell-depleted T cells, or PBMCs.

CDR3 length equals 13 residues. The germline V gene encodes CDR1 MDHEN and CDR2 SYDVKM. Trimming shortened V by 3 bases and J by 2 bases, and 7 bases separated the two germline ends. TCRdb's table, derived via immunoSEQ multiplex PCR, lists solely in-frame clones and lacks some. The sample consists of about 130,000 clones, roughly nine tenths of them appearing once. This rearrangement joins TRBV28 to TRBJ1-2; D call uncertain. Sequencing was done on a sample of peripheral blood. The sequence was obtained from a woman aged 70-85 years with COVID-19, enrolled during active disease. The CDR3 DNA reads TGTGCCAGCAGTTTCAACGGGAACTATGGCTACACCTTC. It translates to CASSFNGNYGYTF.